The 13 T cell receptor beta chains below come from one sample, sequenced in a study of blood T cell repertoires in COVID-19 (dated by TCRdb to the early 2020s). The library relied on the immunoSEQ multiplex PCR assay. TCRdb provides this immuneACCESS table in a form limited to in-frame rearrangements. Some clones are lacking; in checked studies, under half of them reflect an unresolved V gene, and why the rest are absent is not known. The table for this sample lists about 75,000 clones; 75% to 85% of them were counted only once. Jointly, the top ten make up around 5.8% of the sample. The source material was peripheral blood. The source is an elderly woman with active or convalescent COVID-19.

The chain links TRBV16 to TRBJ2-1; 12 positions match TRBD2. Germline assignment: CDR1 KGHSY and CDR2 FQNENV. The CDR3 has 15 amino acids. J was trimmed by 9 bases and V by 2 bases; bases with no gene match: 5. CDR3 protein: CASSQTSGGPGEQFF. In nucleotides, the CDR3 is TGTGCCAGCAGCCAAACTAGCGGGGGGCCGGGTGAGCAGTTCTTC.

The chain joins TRBV9 to TRBJ2-3; D gene unclear. V was pared by 3 bases and J by 1 base, with 18 bases between. The CDR3 sequence is 17 residues long. The germline CDR1 and CDR2 sequences are SGDLS and YYNGEE. CDR3 sequence (DNA): TGTGCCAGCAGCGACACCACAGCCGTCTGGGGCACAGATACGCAGTATTTT. The encoded protein is CASSDTTAVWGTDTQYF.

This chain connects TRBV4-2 to TRBJ2-3; TRBD2 agrees at 8 bases. The V gene's germline CDR1 is LGHNA and CDR2 YNFKEQ. This CDR3 has 16 amino acids. Trimming took 4 bases from V and 0 from J; bases not matched to a gene: 6. The CDR3 loop reads CASSRIGGDSTDTQYF. DNA for the CDR3: TGTGCCAGCAGCCGAATCGGGGGGGATAGCACAGATACGCAGTATTTT.

The chain joins TRBV4-3 to TRBJ2-1; perhaps TRBD1 as D (6 bases). Trimming took off 4 bases at V and 8 bases at J, with 21 bases between the two ends. The germline CDR1 and CDR2 sequences are LGHNA and YSLEER. The CDR3 contains 16 residues. The chain's CDR3 is CASSLFTGAGGDEQFF. CDR3 DNA: TGCGCCAGCAGCCTATTTACCGGAGCTGGGGGCGATGAGCAGTTCTTC.

This clone was seen a few times. The rearrangement links TRBV7-2 to TRBJ1-3; 7 bases line up with TRBD1. From germline, CDR1 is SGHTA and CDR2 FQGNSA. The CDR3 loop spans 15 amino acids. V gave up 4 bases and J gave up 1 base; unmatched junction bases: 4. The CDR3 here is CASSSPRGSGNTIYF. The DNA of the CDR3 is TGTGCCAGCAGCTCACCCAGGGGGTCTGGAAACACCATATATTTT.

The gene calls are TRBV5-1 and TRBJ2-1, with D maybe TRBD2 (6 bases). The CDR3 spans 15 residues. Deletions cut 0 bases from V and 7 bases from J, with 14 bases between. The V gene's germline CDR1 is SGHRS and CDR2 YFSETQ. In DNA form, the CDR3 reads TGCGCCAGCAGCTTGGTGGCGGGACCGGGGAATGAGCAGTTCTTC. Its protein is CASSLVAGPGNEQFF.

The chain employs TRBV4-1 and TRBJ2-5; 9 bases map to TRBD2. From germline, CDR1 is MGHRA and CDR2 YSYEKL. This CDR3 is built from 18 residues. After removal of 4 bases from V and 5 bases from J, the junction contained 17 bases not matched to a gene. The CDR3 reads CASSPAPLRGGALETQYF. In nucleotides, the CDR3 is TGCGCCAGCAGCCCAGCACCCCTCCGCGGGGGGGCGTTGGAGACCCAGTACTTC.

The rearrangement joins TRBV3-1 (or the pseudogene TRBV3-2) to TRBJ2-3; possibly TRBD2 for D (5 bases). Germline loops: CDR1 LGHDT, CDR2 YNNKEL (reference sequence). The CDR3 totals 15 residues. V was shortened by 7 bases and J by 2 bases, with 16 bases between the two germline ends. The CDR3 spells CASTRGRRVTDTQYF. CDR3 nucleotide sequence: TGTGCCAGCACTCGAGGCAGGCGGGTCACAGATACGCAGTATTTT.

The rearrangement uses TRBV7-2 and TRBJ1-2, with D possibly matching TRBD1 (5 bases). There are 15 residues in the CDR3. CDR1 SGHTA and CDR2 FQGNSA come from the germline V gene. V lost 2 bases and J 2 bases, leaving 12 bases between the germline ends. The CDR3, as DNA: TGTGCCAGCAGCTTAAAGTGGGGCAACAACTATGGCTACACCTTC. Translated, it gives CASSLKWGNNYGYTF. The whole variable domain, remainder taken from reference TRBV7-2 and TRBJ1-2, is GAGVSQSPSNKVTEKGKDVELRCDPISGHTALYWYRQSLGQGLEFLIYFQGNSAPDKSGLPSDRFSAERTGGSVSTLTIQRTQQEDSAVYLCASSLKWGNNYGYTFGSGTRLTVV.

This chain connects TRBV7-2 to TRBJ1-3, with a tentative D call TRBD1 (6 bases). The CDR3 sequence is 13 residues long. Germline CDR1 SGHTA, CDR2 FQGNSA. V was clipped by 5 bases and J by 7 bases, with 12 bases between them. CDR3 bases: TGTGCCAGCAGCGCCACCAGGGGCAACACCATATATTTT. This encodes CASSATRGNTIYF.

The J gene is TRBJ1-3, the V gene TRBV30, with 11 bases identical to TRBD1. The trim removed 1 base at V and 4 bases at J, leaving 6 bases unmatched. The V gene's germline CDR1 is GTSNPN and CDR2 SVGIG (reference sequence). This CDR3 region has 16 residues. DNA for the CDR3: TGTGCCTGGAGTGCAGGACAGGGGGCGAGCGGAAACACCATATATTTT. Its translation is CAWSAGQGASGNTIYF.

This clone was detected a few times. This chain connects TRBV7-6 to TRBJ1-2; possibly TRBD1 for D (5 bases). The CDR3 is 14 amino acids. Trimming took off 1 base at V and 8 bases at J, with 14 bases between the two ends. Germline CDR1 is SGHVS and CDR2 is FNYEAQ. The CDR3 nucleotides read TGTGCCAGCAGCTTAGTCGGCGGGGACGGGGGCTACACCTTC. Translated, it gives CASSLVGGDGGYTF.

This chain joins TRBV7-2 and TRBJ1-2, with D hard to call. CDR3 size: 12 residues. V was pared by 3 bases and J by 3 bases, with 5 bases between. Germline CDR1 reads SGHTA; CDR2 reads FQGNSA. CDR3 residues: CASSFHYYGYTF. In nucleotides, the CDR3 is TGTGCCAGCAGCTTCCATTACTATGGCTACACCTTC.